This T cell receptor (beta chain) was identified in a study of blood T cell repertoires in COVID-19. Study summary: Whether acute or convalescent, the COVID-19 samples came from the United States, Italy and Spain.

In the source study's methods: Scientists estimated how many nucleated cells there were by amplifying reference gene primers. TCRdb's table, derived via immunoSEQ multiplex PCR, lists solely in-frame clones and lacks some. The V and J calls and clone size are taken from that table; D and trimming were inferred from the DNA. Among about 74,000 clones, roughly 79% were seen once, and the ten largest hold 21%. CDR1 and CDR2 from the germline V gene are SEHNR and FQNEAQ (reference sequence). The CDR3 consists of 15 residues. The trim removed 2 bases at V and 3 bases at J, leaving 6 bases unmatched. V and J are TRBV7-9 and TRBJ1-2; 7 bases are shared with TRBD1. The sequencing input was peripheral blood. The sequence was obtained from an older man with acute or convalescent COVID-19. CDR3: CASSLRDSGDYGYTF. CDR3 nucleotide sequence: TGTGCCAGCAGCTTAAGGGACAGCGGAGACTATGGCTACACCTTC. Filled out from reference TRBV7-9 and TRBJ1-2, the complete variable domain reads DTGVSQNPRHKITKRGQNVTFRCDPISEHNRLYWYRQTLGQGPEFLTYFQNEAQLEKSRLLSDRFSAERPKGSFSTLEIQRTEQGDSAMYLCASSLRDSGDYGYTFGSGTRLTVV.